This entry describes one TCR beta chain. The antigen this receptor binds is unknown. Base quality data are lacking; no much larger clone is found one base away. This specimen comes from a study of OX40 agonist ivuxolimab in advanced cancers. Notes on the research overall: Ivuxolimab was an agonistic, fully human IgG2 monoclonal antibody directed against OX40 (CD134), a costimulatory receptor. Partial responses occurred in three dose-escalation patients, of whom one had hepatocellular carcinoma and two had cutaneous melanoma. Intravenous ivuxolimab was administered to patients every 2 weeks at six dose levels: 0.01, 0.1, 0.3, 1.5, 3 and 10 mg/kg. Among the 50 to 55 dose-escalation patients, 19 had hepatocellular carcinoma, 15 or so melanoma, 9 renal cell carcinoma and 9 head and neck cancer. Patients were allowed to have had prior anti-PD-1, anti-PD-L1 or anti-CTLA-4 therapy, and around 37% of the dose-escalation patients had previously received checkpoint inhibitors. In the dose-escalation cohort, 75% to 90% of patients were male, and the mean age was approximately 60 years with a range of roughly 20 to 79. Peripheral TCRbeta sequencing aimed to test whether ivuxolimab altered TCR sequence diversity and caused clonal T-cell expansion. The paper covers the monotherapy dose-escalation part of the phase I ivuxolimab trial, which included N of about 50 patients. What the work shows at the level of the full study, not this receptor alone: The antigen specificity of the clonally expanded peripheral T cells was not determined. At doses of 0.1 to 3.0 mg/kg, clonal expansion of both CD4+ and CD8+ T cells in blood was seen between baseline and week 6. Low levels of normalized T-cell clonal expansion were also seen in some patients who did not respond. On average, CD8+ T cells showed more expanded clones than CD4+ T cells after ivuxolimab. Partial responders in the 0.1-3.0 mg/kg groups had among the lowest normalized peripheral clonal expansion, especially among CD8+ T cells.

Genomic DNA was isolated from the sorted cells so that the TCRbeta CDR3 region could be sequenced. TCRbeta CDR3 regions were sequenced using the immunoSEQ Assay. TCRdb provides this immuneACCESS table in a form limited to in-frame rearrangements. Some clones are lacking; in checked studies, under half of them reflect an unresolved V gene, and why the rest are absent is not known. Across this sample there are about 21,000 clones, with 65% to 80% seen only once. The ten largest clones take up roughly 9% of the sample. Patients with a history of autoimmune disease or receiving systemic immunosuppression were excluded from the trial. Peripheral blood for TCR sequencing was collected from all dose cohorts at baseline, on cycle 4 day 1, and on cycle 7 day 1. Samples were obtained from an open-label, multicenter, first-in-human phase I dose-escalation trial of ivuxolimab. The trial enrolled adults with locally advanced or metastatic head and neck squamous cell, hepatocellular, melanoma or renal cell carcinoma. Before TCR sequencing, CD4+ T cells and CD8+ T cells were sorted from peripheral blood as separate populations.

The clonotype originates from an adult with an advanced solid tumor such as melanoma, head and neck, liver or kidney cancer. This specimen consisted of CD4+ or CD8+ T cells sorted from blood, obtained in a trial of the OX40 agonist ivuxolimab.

The CDR3 protein is CASATGFSLGAFF. The nucleotides are TGTGCCAGTGCAACGGGGTTCAGCCTGGGGGCTTTCTTT. The chain couples TRBV19 to TRBJ1-1; no D segment can be confidently identified. The germline ends are 21 bases apart after V is trimmed by 8 bases and J by 11 bases. For CDR1 and CDR2, the germline V gene (reference sequence) lists LNHDA and SQIVND. Counted from cysteine to phenylalanine, this CDR3 has 13 amino acids. Just CDR3 DNA is preserved here, 39 bases in frame from base 1.